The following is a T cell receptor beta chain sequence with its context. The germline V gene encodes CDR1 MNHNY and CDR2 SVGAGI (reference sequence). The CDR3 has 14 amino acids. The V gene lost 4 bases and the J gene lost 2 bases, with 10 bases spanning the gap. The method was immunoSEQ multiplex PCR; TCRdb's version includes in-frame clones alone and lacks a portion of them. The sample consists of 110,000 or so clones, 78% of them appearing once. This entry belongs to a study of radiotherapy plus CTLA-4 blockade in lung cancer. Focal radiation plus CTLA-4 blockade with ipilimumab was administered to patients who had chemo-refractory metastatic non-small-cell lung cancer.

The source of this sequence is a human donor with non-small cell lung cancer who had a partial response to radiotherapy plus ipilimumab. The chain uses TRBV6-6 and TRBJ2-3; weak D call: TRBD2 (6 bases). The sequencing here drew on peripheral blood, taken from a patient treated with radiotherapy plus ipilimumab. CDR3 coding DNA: TGTGCCAGCAGTTTGACTAGGCCCACAGATACGCAGTATTTT. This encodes CASSLTRPTDTQYF.